This T cell receptor beta chain was found in a study of blood T cells in healthy people across ages. PCR was performed a second time for about 7 to 11 cycles using a sample-barcoded 5' primer and a J-beta primer mix. TCRdb reprocessed the 5' RACE reads via MiXCR and lists one record per CDR3 protein. The sample lists hundreds of thousands of distinct CDR3 sequences; about 27% were seen once. The CDR3 runs 13 residues. CDR1 and CDR2 from the germline V gene are SGHTA and FQGNSA. J lost 0 bases, V lost 8 bases, and 1 base had no gene match. These sequences were also reported in another study, on T cells of mothers and their children. As that report states: Thymic selection shapes TCR recombination output similarly in related and unrelated pairs. Detection yielded no persistent microchimeric T cell clones.

Material for sequencing was blood. This receptor was obtained from a boy between 2 and 10 years old in good health. The chain links TRBV7-2 to TRBJ2-3, with 8 bases that match TRBD1. CDR3 nucleotides: TGTGCCAGCGGGGACAGGAGCACAGATACGCAGTATTTT. It encodes CASGDRSTDTQYF.